These 23 T cell receptor beta chains were all obtained from the same sample, sequenced in a study of blood T cells in healthy people across ages. For the second PCR, which ran for about 7 to 11 cycles, a sample-barcoded 5' primer and a J-beta primer mix were used. TCRdb re-analysed the 5' RACE reads in MiXCR, keeping a single row per CDR3 protein. The top ten clones hold more than 7.5% of a sample with 750,000 or so distinct CDR3 sequences, just under 25% of them seen once. These same data were also listed under a study on T cells of mothers and their children.

Material: blood. These TCRs come from a boy between 5 and 17 years old in good health.

This clonotype turned up a few times. This sequence joins TRBV4-2 and TRBJ2-7; D ambiguous. The CDR3 spans 15 residues. Between the trimmed V and J ends, which lost 0 bases and 5 bases, there was a span of 14 bases. Per the germline V gene, CDR1 is LGHNA and CDR2 is YNFKEQ. This CDR3 is CASSQERSGLDEQYF. CDR3 DNA: TGTGCCAGCAGCCAAGAAAGGAGTGGGTTGGACGAGCAGTACTTC.

The chain joins TRBV27 to TRBJ1-4; D may be TRBD1 (5 bases). The CDR3 is made up of 13 amino acids. V was pared by 7 bases and J by 7 bases, with 13 bases between. Germline CDR1 is MNHEY and CDR2 is SMNVEV (reference sequence). The CDR3 nucleotides read TGTGCCAGCACCTACCAGGGTGGTGAAAAACTGTTTTTT. It codes for CASTYQGGEKLFF.

Only one count was recorded for this clonotype. The genes are TRBV3-1 and TRBJ2-6; D gene ambiguous. V gave up 6 bases and J gave up 0 bases, with 9 bases separating them. Germline CDR1 and CDR2: LGHDT and YNNKEL (reference sequence). The CDR3 consists of 15 residues. Written as DNA, the CDR3 is TGTGCCAGCAGACTGTCGTCCTCTGGGGCCAACGTCCTGACTTTC. Amino acids: CASRLSSSGANVLTF.

The J gene is TRBJ2-5, the V gene TRBV29-1; 12 bases line up with TRBD2. The CDR3 runs to 18 residues. V shed 0 bases, J shed 4 bases, and the junction held 12 bases outside the gene matches. Germline lookup yields CDR1 SQVTM and CDR2 ANQGSEA. CDR3 residues: CSVEDLARLAGVLETQYF. For the CDR3, the DNA is TGCAGCGTTGAAGATCTCGCAAGACTAGCGGGAGTTCTAGAGACCCAGTACTTC.

This clonotype was counted a few times. CDR3 protein: CASSPSGTAAYEQYF. The CDR3 DNA is TGTGCCAGCAGCCCCTCCGGGACTGCTGCCTACGAGCAGTACTTC. The chain uses TRBV7-9 and TRBJ2-7; D may be TRBD2 (6 bases). The CDR3 is made up of 15 amino acids. V lost 5 bases, J lost 2 bases, and 16 bases lay in between. Germline CDR1 is SEHNR and CDR2 is FQNEAQ (reference sequence). The full variable domain, completed using reference TRBV7-9 and TRBJ2-7, is DTGVSQNPRHKITKRGQNVTFRCDPISEHNRLYWYRQTLGQGPEFLTYFQNEAQLEKSRLLSDRFSAERPKGSFSTLEIQRTEQGDSAMYLCASSPSGTAAYEQYFGPGTRLTVT.

The chain is built from TRBV29-1 and TRBJ1-4; 8 positions agree with TRBD1. CDR3 size: 13 residues. The J segment lost 7 bases and the V segment lost 6 bases, leaving 7 bases of the junction unmatched. Germline CDR1 and CDR2: SQVTM and ANQGSEA. The CDR3, as DNA: TGCAGCGTCCAGGGGGCGCCGGGTGAAAAACTGTTTTTT. Its protein product is CSVQGAPGEKLFF.

The V call is TRBV11-2, the J call TRBJ2-3, with TRBD1 matching over 8 bases. The CDR3 runs to 15 residues. With V trimmed by 5 bases and J by 0 bases, 4 bases remained unmatched. CDR1 and CDR2 (germline): SGHAT, FQNNGV. The CDR3 loop reads CASSLTGVSTDTQYF. DNA for the CDR3: TGTGCCAGCAGCCTGACAGGGGTGAGCACAGATACGCAGTATTTT.

This clonotype was seen more than once but under ten times. The chain links TRBV4-2 to TRBJ2-2; 7 bases agree with TRBD2. The CDR3 sequence is 18 residues long. With V trimmed by 0 bases and J by 0 bases, 7 bases remained unmatched. The germline gives CDR1 LGHNA, CDR2 YNFKEQ. DNA of the CDR3: TGTGCCAGCAGCCAAGATATGGCGGGAGCTACGAACACCGGGGAGCTGTTTTTT. As protein: CASSQDMAGATNTGELFF.

This clonotype was seen a handful of times. The chain combines TRBV7-2 with TRBJ2-4; 11 nucleotides align to TRBD2. V dropped 5 bases and J dropped 0; count of bases not matched to a gene: 6. The germline V gene encodes CDR1 SGHTA and CDR2 FQGNSA. This CDR3 is 17 amino acids long. The CDR3 loop is CASSPKTSGVAKNIQYF. CDR3 DNA: TGTGCCAGCAGCCCGAAGACTAGCGGGGTAGCCAAAAACATTCAGTACTTC. Combining the CDR3 with reference TRBV7-2 and TRBJ2-4 gives the whole variable domain GAGVSQSPSNKVTEKGKDVELRCDPISGHTALYWYRQSLGQGLEFLIYFQGNSAPDKSGLPSDRFSAERTGGSVSTLTIQRTQQEDSAVYLCASSPKTSGVAKNIQYFGAGTRLSVL.

The genes are TRBV6-5 and TRBJ2-4, with TRBD2 identical over 9 bases. The CDR3 loop spans 12 amino acids. Germline V gene lookup returns CDR1 MNHEY and CDR2 SVGAGI. V shed 4 bases and J 9 bases; nucleotides not matched to a gene: 1. The CDR3 sequence: CASSSTSGIQYF. The CDR3 coding sequence is TGTGCCAGCAGTTCGACTAGCGGCATTCAGTACTTC.

This chain joins TRBV9 and TRBJ2-7, with no clear D. This CDR3 has 14 residues. The germline V and J ends were trimmed by 2 bases and 0 bases, with 9 bases remaining between them. The germline gives CDR1 SGDLS, CDR2 YYNGEE. DNA of the CDR3: TGTGCCAGCAGCGTTGATAGGGACTCCTACGAGCAGTACTTC. This sequence encodes CASSVDRDSYEQYF.

This chain's CDR3 is CSASDRTRVYNEQFF. The CDR3, as DNA: TGCAGTGCTTCCGACAGGACTAGGGTTTACAATGAGCAGTTCTTC. This rearrangement joins TRBV20-1 to TRBJ2-1; perhaps TRBD2 as D (7 bases). The germline V gene encodes CDR1 DFQATT and CDR2 SNEGSKA (reference sequence). The CDR3 has 15 residues. V gave up 5 bases and J gave up 4 bases, with 18 bases separating them.

CDR3 sequence (DNA): TGTGCCAGCAGCTTAGAGGCAGGGGTCCCTGGGGCCAACGTCCTGACTTTC. Protein sequence: CASSLEAGVPGANVLTF. The J gene is TRBJ2-6, the V gene TRBV7-2, with a possible D match to TRBD1 (6 bases). The CDR3 runs 17 residues. V lost 1 base, J lost 2 bases, and 12 bases lay in between. Germline lookup yields CDR1 SGHTA and CDR2 FQGNSA.

J is TRBJ2-1 and V is TRBV28; weak D call: TRBD1 (6 bases). The J call is uncertain, as TRBJ2-7 better fits the DNA end. CDR3 size: 15 residues. In germline, CDR1 is MDHEN, CDR2 SYDVKM. The CDR3 DNA reads as TGTGCCAGCAGTCAATTGGACAGTGCAGCCTACGAGCAGTACTTC. It specifies CASSQLDSAAYEQYF.

The CDR3 loop reads CASSLGTSGDGYTF. In DNA form, the CDR3 reads TGTGCCAGCAGCTTGGGGACATCGGGGGATGGCTACACCTTC. The chain employs TRBV7-2 and TRBJ1-2; D may be TRBD1 (6 bases). The length of the CDR3 is 14 residues. Germline CDR1 reads SGHTA; CDR2 reads FQGNSA. The germline V and J ends were trimmed by 3 bases and 6 bases, with 14 bases remaining between them.

The genes are TRBV5-5 and TRBJ1-4, with unresolved D. The germline V and J ends were trimmed by 4 bases and 5 bases, with 12 bases remaining between them. The CDR3 has 14 amino acids. CDR1 and CDR2 (germline): SGHKS, YYEKEE (reference sequence). Here the CDR3 reads CASSRGSSNEKLFF. DNA of the CDR3: TGTGCCAGCAGCCGCGGAAGCTCCAATGAAAAACTGTTTTTT.

The chain is built from TRBV9 and TRBJ2-2; D is perhaps TRBD1 (5 bases). The CDR3 covers 12 residues. Trimming took 3 bases from V and 10 from J, leaving 10 bases between them. Germline loops: CDR1 SGDLS, CDR2 YYNGEE. The CDR3 DNA reads TGTGCCAGCAGCGGTCAGGGTCCGGAGCTGTTTTTT. The encoded protein is CASSGQGPELFF.

The J gene is TRBJ2-3, the V gene TRBV29-1; D not resolved. Trimming pared 6 bases from V and 6 bases from J, leaving 10 bases between. The CDR3 extends over 11 amino acids. Germline V gene sequence: CDR1 SQVTM, CDR2 ANQGSEA. The CDR3 coding sequence is TGCAGCGTCCGAAATGGGGATACGCAGTATTTT. This translates into CSVRNGDTQYF.

Here the CDR3 DNA reads TGCAGCGCCCGAACGGGGGGCGACTATGGCTACACCTTC. Residues: CSARTGGDYGYTF. The J gene is TRBJ1-2, the V gene TRBV29-1; D might be TRBD1 (6 bases). This CDR3 is 13 amino acids long. Per germline, CDR1 SQVTM and CDR2 ANQGSEA. V lost 7 bases, J lost 3 bases, and 15 bases lay in between.

The chain is built from TRBV10-3 and TRBJ2-5; D call uncertain. Germline CDR1 and CDR2: ENHRY and SYGVKD. V was clipped by 2 bases and J by 2 bases, with 9 bases between them. CDR3 size: 14 residues. The CDR3 region has the DNA TGTGCCATCAGTGAGATTGCCGGGCAAGAGACCCAGTACTTC. Protein sequence: CAISEIAGQETQYF.

The chain links TRBV28 to TRBJ2-1; D gene unclear. The V end lost 5 bases, the J end lost 5 bases, and 19 bases lay between the germline ends. The germline gives CDR1 MDHEN, CDR2 SYDVKM. This CDR3 comprises 16 residues. CDR3 sequence (DNA): TGTGCCAGCAGTAGACGAGTCTTCTTTGGCCACAATGAGCAGTTCTTC. This gives the protein CASSRRVFFGHNEQFF.

This clonotype has more than one count but fewer than ten. The CDR3 loop reads CASSYSTREGLTDTQYF. The CDR3 nucleotides read TGTGCCAGCAGTTACTCGACCCGGGAGGGGTTGACAGATACGCAGTATTTT. The chain combines TRBV6-5 with TRBJ2-3; 8 bases match TRBD2. Trimming at V came to 0 bases and at J to 3 bases, leaving 8 bases not matched to a gene. Germline V lookup: CDR1 MNHEY, CDR2 SVGAGI. This CDR3 has 17 amino acids.

The sample holds a few counts of this clonotype. This chain joins TRBV2 and TRBJ1-1, with 7 bases identical to TRBD1. CDR1 SNHLY and CDR2 FYNNEI come from the germline V gene. The V and J ends lost 6 bases and 0 bases, in that order; junction bases with no gene match: 4. This CDR3 comprises 14 residues. CDR3: CASRLDRVNTEAFF. In DNA form, the CDR3 reads TGTGCCAGCAGACTCGACAGGGTGAACACTGAAGCTTTCTTT.